Following are 25 T cell receptor beta chains from one sample sequenced in a study of regulatory T cells in long-lasting Graves disease. Regarding time point: newly diagnosed GD, antithyroid drugs for less than 3 months. PBMCs provided the RNA from which the TCR library was made. The authors built TCR beta libraries using iRepertoire HTBI primers and Arm-PCR of CDR3 regions. TCRdb passed the multiplex PCR reads through MiXCR, listing each CDR3 protein once. Here the sample spans about 500,000 distinct CDR3 sequences, around 11% being singletons. These same records also appear under a second study, on T cells in Graves' hyperthyroidism and ophthalmopathy.

The sample here was peripheral blood mononuclear cells (PBMCs), taken at new diagnosis, from a patient treated with antithyroid drugs. These TCRs come from a woman aged 25 to 39 with Graves disease.

This clonotype was observed many times. The J gene is TRBJ1-4, the V gene TRBV7-2; D may be TRBD1 (5 bases). Trimming shortened V by 5 bases and J by 3 bases, and 13 bases separated the two germline ends. The CDR3 spans 15 residues. CDR1 SGHTA and CDR2 FQGNSA come from the germline V gene. CDR3 in DNA: TGTGCCAGCAGCGGGGGGGGGACCCCTAATGAAAAACTGTTTTTT. Its translation is CASSGGGTPNEKLFF.

The chain recombines TRBV20-1 with TRBJ2-5; 10 nucleotides match TRBD1. The CDR3 has 14 amino acids. Germline V lookup: CDR1 DFQATT, CDR2 SNEGSKA (reference sequence). With 6 bases clipped from V and 5 bases from J, the junction kept 9 bases outside the gene matches. In DNA form, the CDR3 reads TGCAGTGCCCGCGACAGGGGGCTGTATGAGACCCAGTACTTC. It specifies CSARDRGLYETQYF.

This clonotype was seen a few times. This chain joins TRBV11-3 and TRBJ2-2; D remains ambiguous. V lost 1 base, J lost 3 bases, and 12 bases lay in between. Germline assignment: CDR1 SGHNT and CDR2 YENEEA. This CDR3 has 16 residues. The CDR3 nucleotides are TGTGCCAGCAGCTTAGTAGCTGTACTCGACACCGGGGAGCTGTTTTTT. Its translation is CASSLVAVLDTGELFF.

There are a few counts of this clonotype. The chain carries TRBV20-1 and TRBJ2-3, with 8 nucleotides matching TRBD2. Germline CDR1 is DFQATT and CDR2 is SNEGSKA (reference sequence). This CDR3 spans 15 amino acids. The trim removed 5 bases at V and 3 bases at J, leaving 10 bases unmatched. The CDR3, as DNA: TGCAGTGCTGCCCCCGGGGGGGGGGCTACAGATACGCAGTATTTT. This sequence encodes CSAAPGGGATDTQYF.

This clonotype has ten or more counts. This sequence joins TRBV10-2 and TRBJ1-1, with D perhaps TRBD1 (6 bases). The CDR3 sequence is 17 residues long. Germline CDR1 and CDR2: WSHSY and SAAADI. Trimming cost V 8 bases and J 0 bases, with 22 bases left between them. CDR3 amino acids: CASYGRGQFAMNTEAFF. CDR3 bases: TGCGCCAGCTACGGCAGGGGCCAATTCGCCATGAACACTGAAGCTTTCTTT.

V and J are TRBV4-2 and TRBJ1-2, with D uncertain. Trimming left V 0 bases short and J 5 bases short, with 10 bases between. The CDR3 extends over 14 amino acids. Per the germline V gene, CDR1 is LGHNA and CDR2 is YNFKEQ. The CDR3 region is CASSQDRADYGYTF. In nucleotides, the CDR3 is TGTGCCAGCAGCCAAGATAGGGCGGATTATGGCTACACCTTC.

The chain joins TRBV20-1 to TRBJ1-5; D ambiguous. The CDR3 is made up of 13 amino acids. V was trimmed by 3 bases and J by 6 bases, leaving 12 bases between them. Germline V lookup: CDR1 DFQATT, CDR2 SNEGSKA (reference sequence). CDR3 DNA sequence: TGCAGTGCTAGTGTCCGCCCGGGTCAGCCCCAGCATTTT. Translating it yields CSASVRPGQPQHF.

At least ten counts were recorded for this clonotype. V gene TRBV11-2 combines with J gene TRBJ2-5, with D tentatively TRBD2 (6 bases). The V gene's germline CDR1 is SGHAT and CDR2 FQNNGV. Trimming stripped 1 base from V and 0 bases from J, with 12 bases between. The CDR3 has 16 amino acids. The CDR3 here is CASSLGGLSYQETQYF. As DNA, the CDR3 is TGTGCCAGCAGCTTAGGGGGACTCTCGTACCAAGAGACCCAGTACTTC.

In its sample, this clonotype was seen many times. The chain carries TRBV27 and TRBJ1-1, with D possibly matching TRBD1 (5 bases). The CDR3 contains 14 residues. CDR1 is MNHEY and CDR2 is SMNVEV in the germline V gene (reference sequence). Between the trimmed V and J ends, which lost 6 bases and 0 bases, there was a span of 11 bases. CDR3 region: CASSLTALNTEAFF. CDR3 DNA sequence: TGTGCCAGCAGCCTGACAGCTTTGAACACTGAAGCTTTCTTT.

This clonotype was seen repeatedly, ten times or more. The V call is TRBV28, the J call TRBJ2-1, with 11 bases aligning to TRBD2. The germline gives CDR1 MDHEN, CDR2 SYDVKM. There are 16 residues in the CDR3. Trimming removed 5 bases from V and 6 bases from J; junction bases left unmatched: 9. CDR3 amino acids: CASSTLAGGPGNEQFF. In DNA, the CDR3 is TGTGCCAGCAGTACGTTAGCGGGAGGGCCGGGCAATGAGCAGTTCTTC.

This clonotype was observed many times. As DNA, the CDR3 is TGTGCCAGCAGCTTAGTTTTTTCGGGCTCTACCTACAATGAGCAGTTCTTC. It codes for CASSLVFSGSTYNEQFF. The chain is built from TRBV7-6 and TRBJ2-1; D unclear. V lost 1 base, J lost 2 bases, and 15 bases lay in between. The CDR3 covers 17 residues. Per germline, CDR1 SGHVS and CDR2 FNYEAQ. Supplemented by reference TRBV7-6 and TRBJ2-1, the full variable domain reads GAGVSQSPRYKVTKRGQDVALRCDPISGHVSLYWYRQALGQGPEFLTYFNYEAQQDKSGLPNDRFSAERPEGSISTLTIQRTEQRDSAMYRCASSLVFSGSTYNEQFFGPGTRLTVL.

The chain carries TRBV9 and TRBJ2-1; D tentatively fits TRBD1 or TRBD2 (6 bases each). Germline assignment: CDR1 SGDLS and CDR2 YYNGEE. Between the trimmed V and J ends, which lost 3 bases and 3 bases, there was a span of 16 bases. The CDR3 length is 16 residues. The CDR3 coding sequence is TGTGCCAGCAGCGCCAGCTCGGGGGCGGTCTACAATGAGCAGTTCTTC. Its translation: CASSASSGAVYNEQFF.

A few counts support this clonotype. The rearrangement links TRBV5-1 to TRBJ2-7, with 7 positions matching TRBD1. The CDR3 runs 15 residues. V shed 4 bases, J shed 1 base, and the junction held 8 bases outside the gene matches. CDR1 and CDR2 from the germline V gene are SGHRS and YFSETQ. This chain's CDR3 is CASSPIGRGSYEQYF. DNA of the CDR3: TGCGCCAGCAGCCCCATCGGCAGGGGGTCCTACGAGCAGTACTTC.

The V and J genes are TRBV19 and TRBJ2-1; D uncertain. The germline V and J ends were trimmed by 3 bases and 0 bases, with 9 bases remaining between them. Germline V gene lookup returns CDR1 LNHDA and CDR2 SQIVND (reference sequence). This CDR3 has 15 residues. CDR3 sequence: CASSMGSSSYNEQFF. CDR3 DNA sequence: TGTGCCAGTAGTATGGGGTCGAGCTCCTACAATGAGCAGTTCTTC. The full variable domain, completed using reference TRBV19 and TRBJ2-1, is DGGITQSPKYLFRKEGQNVTLSCEQNLNHDAMYWYRQDPGQGLRLIYYSQIVNDFQKGDIAEGYSVSREKKESFPLTVTSAQKNPTAFYLCASSMGSSSYNEQFFGPGTRLTVL.

This clonotype was counted many times. V is TRBV6-1 and J is TRBJ1-2, with D possibly matching TRBD1 (5 bases). Trimming cost V 11 bases and J 5 bases, with 12 bases left between them. The CDR3 has 11 residues. Germline CDR1 and CDR2: MNHNS and SASEGT. CDR3 sequence (DNA): TGTGCCTCCTCGACAGCTTATGGCTACACCTTC. Translation: CASSTAYGYTF.

In this sample, this clonotype turned up many times. This rearrangement joins TRBV27 to TRBJ2-1, with 9 bases matching TRBD2. CDR1 is MNHEY, CDR2 SMNVEV, per germline (reference sequence). V lost 2 bases and J lost 3; bases outside the gene matches: 2. The CDR3 covers 15 residues. The CDR3 nucleotides are TGTGCCAGCAGTTTAGTAGCGGGAGTCTACAATGAGCAGTTCTTC. Protein: CASSLVAGVYNEQFF.

This clonotype was detected ten times or more. Here the CDR3 reads CASRPGTSRDTIYF. The CDR3 coding sequence is TGTGCCAGCAGACCCGGGACCTCGCGGGACACCATATATTTT. The chain uses TRBV12-3 or TRBV12-4 and TRBJ1-3; weak D call: TRBD1 (5 bases). Between the trimmed V and J ends, which lost 6 bases and 8 bases, there was a span of 17 bases. This CDR3 comprises 14 residues.

This chain's CDR3 is CASSWGPTAFF. In DNA form, the CDR3 reads TGTGCCAGCAGCTGGGGGCCGACGGCTTTCTTT. The gene calls are TRBV7-8 and TRBJ1-1, with D maybe TRBD1 (6 bases). The CDR3 consists of 11 residues. CDR1 is SGHVS and CDR2 is FQNEAQ in the germline V gene. V dropped 4 bases and J dropped 11 bases, with 11 bases sitting between them.

The rearrangement joins TRBV7-2 to TRBJ2-7, with D unclear. Germline V gene data show CDR1 as SGHTA and CDR2 as FQGNSA. V lost 3 bases to trimming and J lost 0 bases, with 9 bases between them. This CDR3 contains 14 residues. CDR3 loop: CASSFDWASYEQYF. The DNA of the CDR3 is TGTGCCAGCAGCTTTGACTGGGCCTCCTACGAGCAGTACTTC.

The sample holds many counts of this clonotype. This chain joins TRBV12-3 or TRBV12-4 and TRBJ1-5; D ambiguous. This CDR3 comprises 11 residues. Trimming took 1 base from V and 10 from J, leaving 5 bases between them. The CDR3 loop reads CASSLGGPQHF. Written as DNA, the CDR3 is TGTGCCAGCAGTTTAGGGGGACCCCAGCATTTT.

The sample holds many counts of this clonotype. This rearrangement joins TRBV20-1 to TRBJ1-2, with a tentative D call TRBD1 (5 bases). Trimming shortened V by 0 bases and J by 5 bases, and 16 bases separated the two germline ends. There are 15 residues in the CDR3. Germline V gives CDR1 DFQATT, CDR2 SNEGSKA (reference sequence). The CDR3 DNA is TGCAGTGCTAGAGATCGGAGGGCGGGGCCTTATGGCTACACCTTC. It translates to CSARDRRAGPYGYTF.

This clonotype was recorded at least ten times. The chain has TRBV28 and TRBJ1-4, with TRBD1 matching over 7 bases. The CDR3 is made up of 14 amino acids. Germline V gives CDR1 MDHEN, CDR2 SYDVKM. Trimming took 6 bases from V and 8 from J; bases not matched to a gene: 9. CDR3 protein: CASRTQGRGEKLFF. The CDR3 region has the DNA TGTGCCAGCAGGACACAGGGGCGAGGGGAAAAACTGTTTTTT.

V usage is TRBV20-1 and J usage is TRBJ1-3; 8 bases are shared with TRBD1. The junction had 8 bases not matched to a gene; V was cut back by 6 bases and J by 7 bases. Germline CDR1 is DFQATT and CDR2 is SNEGSKA (reference sequence). The CDR3 runs 13 residues. In nucleotides, the CDR3 is TGCAGTGCGCGGACAGGGTTTAGCAACACCATATATTTT. It is translated as CSARTGFSNTIYF.

This clonotype came up many times. The chain has TRBV10-3 and TRBJ1-2; D not resolved. The CDR3 runs 11 residues. V shed 4 bases and J shed 4 bases, with 4 bases lying between them. Germline CDR1 ENHRY, CDR2 SYGVKD. The CDR3, as DNA: TGTGCCATCAGTGGCGGCTATGGCTACACCTTC. Encoded protein: CAISGGYGYTF.

Ten or more counts support this clonotype. The rearrangement joins TRBV7-2 to TRBJ1-2; the D gene is possibly TRBD1 (5 bases). The CDR3 consists of 13 residues. Germline values: CDR1 SGHTA, CDR2 FQGNSA. Trimming took 2 bases from V and 10 from J, leaving 14 bases between them. The CDR3 DNA follows: TGTGCCAGCAGCTTATCTCCAGGGCTTGTCTACACCTTC. Its protein product is CASSLSPGLVYTF.